This T cell receptor (beta chain) is drawn from a study of OX40 agonist ivuxolimab in advanced cancers. General study results and limits: Among the lowest peripheral clonal expansion occurred in 0.1-3.0 mg/kg partial responders.

No patient had autoimmune disease or received systemic immunosuppression. In regard to this clone: The antigen is unknown.

Measured with immunoSEQ multiplex PCR; TCRdb has only the in-frame clones, and not every one. There are roughly 62,000 clones in the sample; roughly 89% occur only once, and approximately 4.5% lies in the top ten. Trimming shortened V by 8 bases and J by 7 bases, and 14 bases separated the two germline ends. Germline CDR1 is SGHVS and CDR2 is FQNEAQ. The CDR3 runs to 12 residues. The sample was CD4+ or CD8+ T cells sorted from blood, taken in a trial of the OX40 agonist ivuxolimab. This sequence originates from an adult with an advanced solid tumor such as melanoma, head and neck, liver or kidney cancer. The chain recombines TRBV7-8 with TRBJ1-1; D is ambiguous. The DNA of the CDR3 is TGTGCCAGCTCCCGAACCCGCTTTGAAGCTTTCTTT. Protein sequence: CASSRTRFEAFF.